This passage covers 20 T cell receptor beta chains from one sample sequenced in a study of neurological immune-mediated disorders. TCRdb redid the calling of the 5' RACE reads with MiXCR, one entry per CDR3 protein. The sample lists about 95,000 distinct CDR3 sequences, roughly 3.5% seen once, with approximately 5.9% in the top ten. The sequenced sample consisted of PBMCs. These receptors all stem from a woman in her late teens or twenties with multiple sclerosis.

This clonotype showed up many times. The rearrangement links TRBV6-2 or TRBV6-3 to TRBJ1-1; unclear D gene. The CDR3 spans 13 residues. CDR1 and CDR2 from the germline V gene are MNHEY and SVGEGT. Trimming removed 6 bases from V and 6 bases from J, with 14 bases in between. The CDR3 here is CASRFEGRAEAFF. The CDR3, as DNA: TGTGCCAGCAGATTTGAGGGTCGCGCTGAAGCTTTCTTT.

This clonotype was detected many times. This chain uses TRBV5-1 with TRBJ1-1, with 7 bases that match TRBD1. V lost 4 bases, J lost 4 bases, and 7 bases stayed unmatched. The V gene's germline CDR1 is SGHRS and CDR2 YFSETQ. The CDR3 runs 14 residues. CDR3 loop: CASSPVTGTTEAFF. The CDR3 DNA reads as TGCGCCAGCAGCCCGGTGACAGGGACCACTGAAGCTTTCTTT. Together with reference TRBV5-1 and TRBJ1-1, the CDR3 gives the full variable domain: KAGVTQTPRYLIKTRGQQVTLSCSPISGHRSVSWYQQTPGQGLQFLFEYFSETQRNKGNFPGRFSGRQFSNSRSEMNVSTLELGDSALYLCASSPVTGTTEAFFGQGTRLTVV.

This clonotype was seen repeatedly, ten times or more. The chain is built from TRBV5-4 and TRBJ1-5; D is unresolved. The CDR3 runs 14 residues. The V and J ends lost 2 bases and 1 base respectively, with 7 bases between them. Germline-derived CDR1 and CDR2 are SGHNT and YYREEE (reference sequence). The CDR3: CASSLKGSNQPQHF. Written as DNA, the CDR3 is TGTGCCAGCAGCTTAAAGGGAAGCAATCAGCCCCAGCATTTT.

This clonotype was detected many times. This chain links TRBV9 with TRBJ2-2; TRBD1 matches at 7 bases. Germline trimming cut 5 bases from V and 0 bases from J; bases unmatched to any gene: 1. CDR3 length: 14 residues. CDR1 is SGDLS, CDR2 YYNGEE, per germline. The DNA of the CDR3 is TGTGCCAGCAGGGGACAGCCGAACACCGGGGAGCTGTTTTTT. Translation gives CASRGQPNTGELFF.

Ten or more counts support this clonotype. V gene TRBV2 combines with J gene TRBJ2-1; a possible D gene is TRBD1 (6 bases). This CDR3 is built from 12 residues. CDR1 and CDR2 from the germline V gene are SNHLY and FYNNEI. The V end lost 10 bases, the J end lost 5 bases, and 12 bases lay between the germline ends. CDR3 loop: CANKRGNNEQFF. The CDR3, as DNA: TGTGCCAACAAGAGGGGGAACAATGAGCAGTTCTTC.

This clonotype was picked up a small number of times. The rearrangement uses TRBV10-3 and TRBJ1-2; D possibly corresponds to TRBD1 (6 bases). V lost 0 bases, J lost 5 bases, and 10 bases lay in between. This CDR3 has 14 residues. In germline, CDR1 is ENHRY, CDR2 SYGVKD. The DNA of the CDR3 is TGTGCCATCAGTGAGTCCGGGACAAATTATGGCTACACCTTC. Translating gives CAISESGTNYGYTF.

This clonotype was detected ten times or more. The genes are TRBV10-3 and TRBJ2-7, with D maybe TRBD1 (6 bases). V lost 7 bases to trimming and J lost 0 bases, with 13 bases between them. Germline V gene data show CDR1 as ENHRY and CDR2 as SYGVKD. There are 14 residues in the CDR3. The CDR3 nucleotides are TGTGCCATCAAGGGTGGACAGATCTCCTACGAGCAGTACTTC. It is translated as CAIKGGQISYEQYF.

Many counts were recorded for this clonotype. In DNA, the CDR3 is TGTGCCAGCAGTGAAGTGATGCAGGCCTACGAGCAGTACTTC. Protein product: CASSEVMQAYEQYF. V usage is TRBV6-1 and J usage is TRBJ2-7; no clear D. The length of the CDR3 is 14 residues. Trimming removed 1 base from V and 2 bases from J, with 9 bases in between. Germline CDR1 is MNHNS and CDR2 is SASEGT.

Ten or more counts support this clonotype. The chain combines TRBV5-1 with TRBJ2-5, with TRBD2 matching over 8 bases. The CDR3 is 15 amino acids. From germline, CDR1 is SGHRS and CDR2 YFSETQ. The junction had 8 bases not matched to a gene; V was cut back by 5 bases and J by 2 bases. CDR3 sequence: CASSRSAGAQETQYF. The CDR3 bases are TGCGCCAGCAGTCGATCAGCGGGGGCTCAAGAGACCCAGTACTTC.

J is TRBJ2-5 and V is TRBV20-1; TRBD2 matches at 8 bases. The CDR3 is 15 residues long. The germline CDR1 and CDR2 sequences are DFQATT and SNEGSKA (reference sequence). The V gene end was trimmed by 3 bases and the J gene end by 4 bases; junction bases not matched to a gene: 10. The CDR3 sequence is CSASIRGGPLETQYF. Here the CDR3 DNA reads TGCAGTGCTAGTATTCGGGGGGGGCCCCTAGAGACCCAGTACTTC.

The table lists this clonotype with many counts. The rearrangement uses TRBV2 and TRBJ2-2; D gene ambiguous. The CDR3 covers 14 residues. From germline, CDR1 is SNHLY and CDR2 FYNNEI. Trimming took 4 bases from V and 4 from J, leaving 10 bases between them. As DNA, the CDR3 is TGTGCCAGCAGTGGGGTTGTAGGCACCGGGGAGCTGTTTTTT. It is translated as CASSGVVGTGELFF.

Ten or more counts support this clonotype. The genes are TRBV20-1 and TRBJ1-5; maybe TRBD1 (6 bases). There are 13 residues in the CDR3. The germline CDR1 and CDR2 sequences are DFQATT and SNEGSKA (reference sequence). V was trimmed by 6 bases and J by 4 bases, leaving 13 bases between them. The CDR3 nucleotides are TGCAGTGCGCAGGGGCAGGAAAATCAGCCCCAGCATTTT. Amino acid sequence: CSAQGQENQPQHF.

This clonotype has ten or more counts. The V and J genes are TRBV29-1 and TRBJ2-1, with a weak D call TRBD1 (5 bases). The CDR3 length is 12 residues. Between the trimmed V and J ends, which lost 5 bases and 6 bases, there was a span of 11 bases. Germline values: CDR1 SQVTM, CDR2 ANQGSEA. The CDR3 sequence: CSVQGKGNEQFF. As DNA, the CDR3 is TGCAGCGTTCAGGGAAAGGGCAATGAGCAGTTCTTC.

This clonotype was detected many times. The chain combines TRBV12-3 or TRBV12-4 with TRBJ2-7, with D possibly being TRBD1 (6 bases). The CDR3 totals 13 residues. V gave up 6 bases and J gave up 4 bases, with 13 bases separating them. The DNA of the CDR3 is TGTGCCAGCAGGACAGGACACCTATACGAGCAGTACTTC. Protein: CASRTGHLYEQYF.

This chain uses TRBV30 with TRBJ1-4, with a tentative D call TRBD1 (5 bases). Germline values: CDR1 GTSNPN, CDR2 SVGIG (reference sequence). Trimming pared 0 bases from V and 5 bases from J, leaving 7 bases between. The CDR3 is made up of 13 amino acids. The CDR3 loop reads CAWSVGENEKLFF. CDR3 nucleotides: TGTGCCTGGAGTGTAGGGGAGAATGAAAAACTGTTTTTT. Based on the CDR3 plus reference TRBV30 and TRBJ1-4, the full variable domain is SQTIHQWPATLVQPVGSPLSLECTVEGTSNPNLYWYRQAAGRGLQLLFYSVGIGQISSEVPQNLSASRPQDRQFILSSKKLLLSDSGFYLCAWSVGENEKLFFGSGTQLSVL.

This clonotype was counted ten times or more. The chain uses TRBV29-1 and TRBJ2-4; D ambiguous. The V gene's germline CDR1 is SQVTM and CDR2 ANQGSEA. V was cut by 4 bases and J by 0 bases, with 7 bases left in between. This CDR3 has 13 amino acids. Here the CDR3 DNA reads TGCAGCGTTGCTGGGCTAGCCAAAAACATTCAGTACTTC. It is translated as CSVAGLAKNIQYF.

In its sample, this clonotype was seen many times. V and J are TRBV12-3 or TRBV12-4 and TRBJ2-7, with 7 bases that match TRBD2. V shed 3 bases and J 2 bases; nucleotides not matched to a gene: 10. The CDR3 loop spans 16 amino acids. CDR3 sequence: CASSLRGGLSPYEQYF. The CDR3 nucleotides are TGTGCCAGCAGTTTGCGCGGGGGTTTGTCTCCCTACGAGCAGTACTTC.

This clonotype came up many times. This chain joins TRBV6-2 or TRBV6-3 and TRBJ2-7; D gene ambiguous. Germline loops: CDR1 MNHEY, CDR2 SVGEGT. CDR3 length equals 14 residues. V was shortened by 2 bases and J by 3 bases, with 11 bases between the two germline ends. The CDR3 sequence is CASSYGLLGYEQYF. DNA of the CDR3: TGTGCCAGCAGTTACGGTCTATTGGGCTACGAGCAGTACTTC.

This clonotype was detected ten times or more. The chain carries TRBV20-1 and TRBJ1-5; D unresolved. The CDR3 loop spans 14 amino acids. With 2 bases removed from V and 3 bases from J, the gap between germline ends came to 11 bases. Germline V gene data show CDR1 as DFQATT and CDR2 as SNEGSKA (reference sequence). The CDR3, as DNA: TGCAGTGCTAGATCCGGTGGGCTCAATCAGCCCCAGCATTTT. Residues: CSARSGGLNQPQHF.

This clonotype was counted only a few times. Given a much more abundant clone one base away, this may be a read error. V usage is TRBV20-1 and J usage is TRBJ2-3; D ambiguous. The CDR3 totals 14 residues. V was trimmed by 5 bases and J by 0 bases, leaving 12 bases between them. Looked up from germline, CDR1 is DFQATT and CDR2 is SNEGSKA (reference sequence). The CDR3 bases are TGCAGTGCTGACGGTGGCACGAGCACAGATACGCAGTATTTT. Translated: CSADGGTSTDTQYF.